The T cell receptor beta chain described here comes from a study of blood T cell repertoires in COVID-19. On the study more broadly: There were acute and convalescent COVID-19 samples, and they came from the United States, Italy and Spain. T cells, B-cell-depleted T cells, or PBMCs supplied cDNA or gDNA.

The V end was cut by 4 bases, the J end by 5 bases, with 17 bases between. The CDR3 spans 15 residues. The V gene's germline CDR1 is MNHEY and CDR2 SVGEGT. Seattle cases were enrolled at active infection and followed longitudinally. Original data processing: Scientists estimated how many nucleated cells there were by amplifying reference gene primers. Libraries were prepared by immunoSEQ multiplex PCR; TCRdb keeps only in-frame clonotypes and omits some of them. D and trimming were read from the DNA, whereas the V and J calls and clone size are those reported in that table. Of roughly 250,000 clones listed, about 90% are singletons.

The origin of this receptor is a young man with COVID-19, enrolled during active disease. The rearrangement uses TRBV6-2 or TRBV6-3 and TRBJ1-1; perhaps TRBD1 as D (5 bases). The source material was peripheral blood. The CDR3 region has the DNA TGTGCCAGCAGTTCAACCCTCGAACGGGGGACTGAAGCTTTCTTT. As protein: CASSSTLERGTEAFF.